The 27 T cell receptor beta chains presented below share a single source sample, sequenced in a study of blood T cell repertoires in COVID-19. TCRdb's copy holds only in-frame clones and misses some; the assay was immunoSEQ multiplex PCR. Seen here are roughly 200,000 clones, 75% to 90% observed once, and the top ten hold about 19%. Sequencing was done on a sample of PBMCs or T cells enriched from blood (not recorded which). The receptors here all came from a man aged 35 to 55 who had recovered from COVID-19.

This chain connects TRBV13 to TRBJ2-7; TRBD1 aligns across 7 bases. Germline loops: CDR1 PRHDT, CDR2 FYEKMQ (reference sequence). CDR3 length equals 14 residues. V gave up 0 bases and J gave up 4 bases; unmatched junction bases: 3. CDR3 amino acids: CASSLGNRGYEQYF. For the CDR3, the DNA is TGTGCCAGCAGCTTAGGTAACAGGGGTTACGAGCAGTACTTC.

The CDR3 protein is CASTTGSYEQYF. The CDR3 DNA follows: TGTGCCTCCACGACAGGATCGTACGAGCAGTACTTC. The genes are TRBV30 and TRBJ2-7; D may be TRBD1 (6 bases). V was pared by 7 bases and J by 4 bases, with 14 bases between. The CDR3 contains 12 residues. The germline CDR1 and CDR2 sequences are GTSNPN and SVGIG (reference sequence).

V is TRBV6-5 and J is TRBJ1-1; 7 positions agree with TRBD1. This CDR3 has 15 amino acids. Trimming cost V 6 bases and J 3 bases; bases outside gene matches: 10. Germline V gene data show CDR1 as MNHEY and CDR2 as SVGAGI. The CDR3 bases are TGTGCCAGCAGGGCCCAGGGGGGTGGGGACACTGAAGCTTTCTTT. Translating gives CASRAQGGGDTEAFF.

The J gene is TRBJ2-7, the V gene TRBV14; D gene uncertain. Trimming shortened V by 2 bases and J by 6 bases, and 20 bases separated the two germline ends. The CDR3 runs to 16 residues. CDR1 and CDR2 (germline): SGHDN, FVKESK. The CDR3 spells CASSQREKPPPGEQYF. Here the CDR3 DNA reads TGTGCCAGCAGCCAACGAGAAAAACCTCCTCCAGGCGAGCAGTACTTC.

The rearrangement joins TRBV7-5 to TRBJ2-7; the table calls TRBD1, which could not be checked here. TRBV7-5 is marked as a pseudogene. The CDR3 extends over 17 amino acids. This CDR3 is CARSLGSGTGYSYEQYF. CDR3 coding DNA: TGTGCCAGAAGCTTAGGCAGCGGGACAGGGTATTCCTACGAGCAGTACTTC.

The chain has TRBV10-3 and TRBJ2-7, with 7 bases matching TRBD1. J gave up 6 bases and V 6 bases, and 5 bases lay outside the gene matches. Germline V lookup: CDR1 ENHRY, CDR2 SYGVKD. The CDR3 is made up of 12 amino acids. CDR3: CAIRTGTGEQYF. CDR3 nucleotide sequence: TGTGCCATCAGGACAGGGACCGGCGAGCAGTACTTC.

The V and J genes are TRBV6-2 or TRBV6-3 and TRBJ2-3; TRBD1 aligns across 8 bases. The CDR3 covers 15 residues. The germline V gene encodes CDR1 MNHEY and CDR2 SVGEGT. Germline trimming cut 4 bases from V and 5 bases from J; bases unmatched to any gene: 8. The CDR3 nucleotides are TGTGCCAGCAGTTTTTGGACAGGGTATAGAGATACGCAGTATTTT. Protein: CASSFWTGYRDTQYF.

The rearrangement joins TRBV4-1 to TRBJ2-1, with 10 nucleotides matching TRBD2. The CDR3 is made up of 16 amino acids. CDR1 MGHRA and CDR2 YSYEKL come from the germline V gene. The V gene end was trimmed by 0 bases and the J gene end by 8 bases; junction bases not matched to a gene: 7. CDR3 coding DNA: TGCGCCAGCAGCCAAGATCCCAGCGGGAGGGCCCATGAGCAGTTCTTC. Amino acids: CASSQDPSGRAHEQFF.

The chain combines TRBV30 with TRBJ1-2; TRBD1 is a possible D gene (5 bases). The CDR3 is made up of 13 amino acids. Trimming pared 2 bases from V and 3 bases from J, leaving 10 bases between. The V gene's germline CDR1 is GTSNPN and CDR2 SVGIG (reference sequence). The CDR3 nucleotides are TGTGCCTGGAGTATCGACAGTGACTATGGCTACACCTTC. Its translation: CAWSIDSDYGYTF.

This sequence joins TRBV5-1 and TRBJ2-7; perhaps TRBD1 as D (6 bases). With 3 bases removed from V and 6 bases from J, the gap between germline ends came to 19 bases. The CDR3 runs to 15 residues. Germline V gene data show CDR1 as SGHRS and CDR2 as YFSETQ. The CDR3: CASSSGTQTRGEQYF. The DNA of the CDR3 is TGCGCCAGCAGCTCCGGGACACAGACAAGGGGCGAGCAGTACTTC.

The chain joins TRBV27 to TRBJ1-2, with 9 bases matching TRBD1. The V and J ends lost 2 bases and 4 bases, in that order; junction bases with no gene match: 11. Germline loops: CDR1 MNHEY, CDR2 SMNVEV (reference sequence). This CDR3 has 17 amino acids. Here the CDR3 reads CASSLAGQGGRGYGYTF. The DNA of the CDR3 is TGTGCCAGCAGTTTAGCGGGACAGGGAGGACGCGGCTATGGCTACACCTTC.

The chain joins TRBV10-2 to TRBJ1-1; 8 bases line up with TRBD1. J was trimmed by 1 base and V by 4 bases; bases with no gene match: 11. This CDR3 spans 17 amino acids. Germline V CDR1 and CDR2: WSHSY, SAAADI. CDR3 bases: TGCGCCAGCAGTGTAGGACAGGGTAGTTTAAGGAACACTGAAGCTTTCTTT. Translation gives CASSVGQGSLRNTEAFF.

The rearrangement uses TRBV4-1 and TRBJ2-1; TRBD2 matches 10 bases. The CDR3 has 15 amino acids. J gave up 10 bases and V 1 base, and 7 bases lay outside the gene matches. Germline V gene lookup returns CDR1 MGHRA and CDR2 YSYEKL. The CDR3 reads CASSQGLAGDWEQFF. The CDR3, as DNA: TGCGCCAGCAGCCAAGGCCTAGCGGGAGACTGGGAGCAGTTCTTC.

The rearrangement uses TRBV5-1 and TRBJ1-1; 8 bases agree with TRBD1. J lost 0 bases, V lost 3 bases, and 7 bases had no gene match. Looked up from germline, CDR1 is SGHRS and CDR2 is YFSETQ. CDR3 length equals 16 residues. CDR3 in DNA: TGCGCCAGCAGCTCTGGGGACAGGCTTATGAACACTGAAGCTTTCTTT. Protein: CASSSGDRLMNTEAFF.

The chain combines TRBV7-9 with TRBJ2-4, with 7 nucleotides matching TRBD1. V gave up 5 bases and J gave up 0 bases; unmatched junction bases: 10. The germline gives CDR1 SEHNR, CDR2 FQNEAQ (reference sequence). The CDR3 runs 17 residues. The CDR3 region is CASSPRGGALAKNIQYF. CDR3 in DNA: TGTGCCAGCAGCCCGCGAGGGGGCGCCCTAGCCAAAAACATTCAGTACTTC. The full variable domain, rest sourced from reference TRBV7-9 and TRBJ2-4, is DTGVSQNPRHKITKRGQNVTFRCDPISEHNRLYWYRQTLGQGPEFLTYFQNEAQLEKSRLLSDRFSAERPKGSFSTLEIQRTEQGDSAMYLCASSPRGGALAKNIQYFGAGTRLSVL.

The chain uses TRBV7-2 and TRBJ1-1, with 9 bases lining up with TRBD1. This CDR3 spans 15 amino acids. Unmatched junction bases numbered 7, after V lost 5 bases and J lost 3 bases. Germline values: CDR1 SGHTA, CDR2 FQGNSA. The CDR3 nucleotides read TGTGCCAGCAGCCCAGTACAGGGGGCGGACACTGAAGCTTTCTTT. Its protein is CASSPVQGADTEAFF.

This rearrangement joins TRBV7-2 to TRBJ1-1, with 7 positions matching TRBD1. Germline trimming cut 3 bases from V and 4 bases from J; bases unmatched to any gene: 2. Per the germline V gene, CDR1 is SGHTA and CDR2 is FQGNSA. The CDR3 is 13 amino acids. CDR3 residues: CASSLGQSTEAFF. CDR3 coding DNA: TGTGCCAGCAGCTTGGGACAGAGCACTGAAGCTTTCTTT.

The chain combines TRBV5-8 with TRBJ2-1, with no clear D. Trimming removed 1 base from V and 6 bases from J, with 14 bases in between. Germline V gives CDR1 SGHTS, CDR2 YDEGEE. The CDR3 has 15 residues. The CDR3 bases are TGTGCCAGCAGCTTGTCGCGGAGCTGGGTCAATGAGCAGTTCTTC. It translates to CASSLSRSWVNEQFF.

This clone has more than one count but fewer than ten. The chain combines TRBV28 with TRBJ1-2; no reliable D call. This CDR3 has 12 amino acids. Germline assignment: CDR1 MDHEN and CDR2 SYDVKM. V was trimmed by 3 bases and J by 7 bases, leaving 9 bases between them. This chain's CDR3 is CASSFRIGGYTF. In DNA form, the CDR3 reads TGTGCCAGCAGTTTTAGAATCGGTGGCTACACCTTC.

The V gene is TRBV5-3, the J gene TRBJ2-1; maybe TRBD1 (5 bases). TRBV5-3 is known as an ORF, though its function is uncertain. There are 16 residues in the CDR3. Trimming left V 0 bases short and J 7 bases short, with 17 bases between. The CDR3, as DNA: TGTGCCAGAAGCTTGGTAGGGGAAGTGGTCGGTAATGAGCAGTTCTTC. This gives the protein CARSLVGEVVGNEQFF.

The rearrangement links TRBV5-1 to TRBJ2-7; 8 bases agree with TRBD2. Germline-derived CDR1 and CDR2 are SGHRS and YFSETQ. Losses at the gene ends were 6 bases for V and 2 bases for J; bases not matched to a gene: 7. This CDR3 contains 14 residues. The chain's CDR3 is CASISGNPPYEQYF. The DNA for the CDR3 is TGCGCCAGCATTAGCGGGAACCCACCCTACGAGCAGTACTTC.

The rearrangement joins TRBV28 to TRBJ1-2; D ambiguous. Germline V lookup: CDR1 MDHEN, CDR2 SYDVKM. CDR3 length equals 15 residues. The V gene lost 3 bases and the J gene lost 6 bases, with 17 bases spanning the gap. The CDR3 nucleotides are TGTGCCAGCAGTTTCGGGAGAACGGTGGCCCATGGCTACACCTTC. This sequence encodes CASSFGRTVAHGYTF.

This chain joins TRBV7-2 and TRBJ2-5; D perhaps matches TRBD1 (6 bases). CDR1 SGHTA and CDR2 FQGNSA come from the germline V gene. This CDR3 has 13 residues. V lost 2 bases to trimming and J lost 5 bases, with 9 bases between them. Written as DNA, the CDR3 is TGTGCCAGCAGCTTACAGGGGCCCGAGACCCAGTACTTC. Amino acid sequence: CASSLQGPETQYF.

The chain joins TRBV4-2 to TRBJ1-1; TRBD1 agrees at 9 bases. Per germline, CDR1 LGHNA and CDR2 YNFKEQ. CDR3 size: 15 residues. The V gene end was trimmed by 0 bases and the J gene end by 5 bases; junction bases not matched to a gene: 4. CDR3 region: CASSQDGTGSTEAFF. CDR3 sequence (DNA): TGTGCCAGCAGCCAAGACGGGACAGGGTCGACTGAAGCTTTCTTT.

The chain is built from TRBV7-9 and TRBJ1-4; D is perhaps TRBD1 (6 bases). The CDR3 length is 15 residues. The germline V gene has CDR1 SEHNR and CDR2 FQNEAQ (reference sequence). The V end was cut by 4 bases, the J end by 3 bases, with 12 bases between. This chain's CDR3 is CASSSQGSPNEKLFF. CDR3 nucleotide sequence: TGTGCCAGCAGCTCCCAGGGGAGTCCTAATGAAAAACTGTTTTTT.

Only one count was recorded for this clone. DNA of the CDR3: TGCGCCAGCAGTCCAGCAGGGGGCGTTGAGCAGTACTTC. It codes for CASSPAGGVEQYF. The rearrangement uses TRBV5-1 and TRBJ2-7; 8 nucleotides line up with TRBD1. This CDR3 spans 13 amino acids. V lost 5 bases and J lost 7; bases outside the gene matches: 8. Looked up from germline, CDR1 is SGHRS and CDR2 is YFSETQ.

This rearrangement joins TRBV10-3 to TRBJ2-1, with TRBD2 matching 11 bases. After removal of 3 bases from V and 1 base from J, the junction contained 5 bases not matched to a gene. CDR3 length equals 17 residues. Germline V lookup: CDR1 ENHRY, CDR2 SYGVKD. The CDR3 loop reads CAISDLGTSGSYNEQFF. The CDR3, as DNA: TGTGCCATCAGTGACCTCGGGACTAGCGGTTCCTACAATGAGCAGTTCTTC.